This record concerns one T cell receptor (beta chain) sequence. Method: immunoSEQ multiplex PCR; TCRdb's copy keeps in-frame clones and lacks some. Of some 180,000 clones listed, roughly 90% are singletons. The record originates from a study of blood T cell repertoires in COVID-19. Overall study: The United States, Italy and Spain were the sources of the acute and convalescent COVID-19 samples.

Seattle cases were enrolled at active infection and followed longitudinally. The TCR comes from a young man with COVID-19, enrolled during active disease. The sample taken for sequencing was peripheral blood.

The CDR3 nucleotides read TGTGCCAGCAGCTTAGCGGGGGACAGGGGGAATGAGCAGTTCTTC. This sequence encodes CASSLAGDRGNEQFF. V gene TRBV7-9 combines with J gene TRBJ2-1; the match to TRBD1 covers 11 bases. Germline CDR1 SEHNR, CDR2 FQNEAQ (reference sequence). This CDR3 is 15 amino acids long. V shed 0 bases and J 7 bases; nucleotides not matched to a gene: 2. The variable domain in full, with the rest retrieved from reference TRBV7-9 and TRBJ2-1, is DTGVSQNPRHKITKRGQNVTFRCDPISEHNRLYWYRQTLGQGPEFLTYFQNEAQLEKSRLLSDRFSAERPKGSFSTLEIQRTEQGDSAMYLCASSLAGDRGNEQFFGPGTRLTVL.